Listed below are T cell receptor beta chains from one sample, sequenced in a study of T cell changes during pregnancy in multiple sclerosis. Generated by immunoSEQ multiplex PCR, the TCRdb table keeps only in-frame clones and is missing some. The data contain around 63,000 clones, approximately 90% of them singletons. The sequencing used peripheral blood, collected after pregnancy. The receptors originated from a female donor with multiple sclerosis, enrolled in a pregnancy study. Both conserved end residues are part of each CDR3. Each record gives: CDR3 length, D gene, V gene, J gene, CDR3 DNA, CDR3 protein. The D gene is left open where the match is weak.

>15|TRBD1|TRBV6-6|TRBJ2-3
TGTGCCAGCAGTTGGGGACAGGGGAGCACAGATACGCAGTATTTT
CASSWGQGSTDTQYF
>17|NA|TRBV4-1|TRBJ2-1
TGCGCCAGCAGCCAGAAGATTGTGGGAGGAACCTACAATGAGCAGTTCTTC
CASSQKIVGGTYNEQFF
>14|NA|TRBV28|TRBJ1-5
TGTGCCAGCAGTTTAGACAAGCTGGATCAGCCCCAGCATTTT
CASSLDKLDQPQHF
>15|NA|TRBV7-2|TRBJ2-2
TGTGCCAGCAGCTTAGTGGGCCAGGACACCGGGGAGCTGTTTTTT
CASSLVGQDTGELFF
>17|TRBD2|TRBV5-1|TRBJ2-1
TGCGCCAGCAGCTTGACGGGGGTAGCGGGAAGAAAGGATGAGCAGTTCTTC
CASSLTGVAGRKDEQFF
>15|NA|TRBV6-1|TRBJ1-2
TGTGCCAGCAGTGAAACGACAGGCGCTAACTATGGCTACACCTTC
CASSETTGANYGYTF
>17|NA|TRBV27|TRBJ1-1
TGTGCCAGCAGTTCGCTGGGGACAAGGCGCGGGAACACTGAAGCTTTCTTT
CASSSLGTRRGNTEAFF
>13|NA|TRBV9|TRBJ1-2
TGTGCCAGCAGCGTAGGGTCCGAGTATGGCTACACCTTC
CASSVGSEYGYTF
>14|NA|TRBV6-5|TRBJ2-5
TGTGCCAGCAGTAAAGGGGCTTTACTTGAGACCCAGTACTTC
CASSKGALLETQYF
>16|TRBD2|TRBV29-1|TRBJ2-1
TGCAGCGTTTCCTACGGACTAGCGGGAGGGTACAATGAGCAGTTCTTC
CSVSYGLAGGYNEQFF
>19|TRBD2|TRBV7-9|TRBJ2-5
TGTGCCAGCAGCCCCCTCCCGGGACTAGCGGGGCCTTGGGAAGAGACCCAGTACTTC
CASSPLPGLAGPWEETQYF
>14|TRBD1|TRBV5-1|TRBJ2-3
TGCGCCAGCTACCCGGGACAGGAGACAGATACGCAGTATTTT
CASYPGQETDTQYF
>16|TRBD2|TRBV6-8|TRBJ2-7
TGTGCCAGCACCTTGGGACTAGCGGGAGTTGGTGGCGAGCAGTACTTC
CASTLGLAGVGGEQYF
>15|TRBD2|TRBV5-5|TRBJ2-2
TGTGCCAGCAGCCGCCGACTAGCGGAGGCCGGGGAGCTGTTTTTT
CASSRRLAEAGELFF
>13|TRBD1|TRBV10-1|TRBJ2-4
TGCGCCAGCAGTTCCGGGACAGGGGAGATTCAGTACTTC
CASSSGTGEIQYF
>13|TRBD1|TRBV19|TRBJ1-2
TGTGCCAGTAGTATAGGACAGGGGGATGGCTACACCTTC
CASSIGQGDGYTF
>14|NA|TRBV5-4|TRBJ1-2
TGTGCCAGCAGCCGTGACCGAGACAATGTGGGCTACACCTTC
CASSRDRDNVGYTF
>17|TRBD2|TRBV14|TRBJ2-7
TGTGCCAGCAGCCAAGGGACGGGACTAGCGGGCGTCTACGAGCAGTACTTC
CASSQGTGLAGVYEQYF
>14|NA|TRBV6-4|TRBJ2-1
TGTGCCAGCAGTGGCGGTTTAGCTGGGAATGAGCAGTTCTTC
CASSGGLAGNEQFF
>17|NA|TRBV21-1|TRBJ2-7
TGTGCCAGCAGCAAAGCTCCTCCAGGGGGAGATCCCTACGAGCAGTACTTC
CASSKAPPGGDPYEQYF
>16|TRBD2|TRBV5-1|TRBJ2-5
TGCGCCAGCAGCGTGACTAGCGGACGGAGTAGGGAGACCCAGTACTTC
CASSVTSGRSRETQYF
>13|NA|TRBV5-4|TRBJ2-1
TGTGCCAGCAGCTTGGATGGCCTTGGTGAGCAGTTCTTC
CASSLDGLGEQFF